This T cell receptor (beta chain) came from a study of post-analysis software for immune sequencing data. Study outcomes and limitations: Under the F measure, samples that were prepared in one batch clustered strongly together. Included in a set of four or five TRBV segments more frequent in patients than controls were TRBV5-6, TRBV5-1 and TRBV20-1.

Notes on this clonotype: The antigen remains unidentified.

CDR1 SGHTA and CDR2 FQGTGA come from the germline V gene. The J segment lost 6 bases and the V segment lost 3 bases, leaving 11 bases of the junction unmatched. This CDR3 contains 17 residues. TCR beta cDNA libraries had unique molecular identifiers. T cells numbering roughly 1 to 10 million gave rise to about 540,000 cDNA molecules. TCRdb ran MiXCR on the PCR reads and lists one entry per CDR3 protein. The table includes some 800,000 distinct CDR3 sequences, approximately 44% detected once. The origin of this receptor is a girl aged 5-17 years with multiple sclerosis. The V gene is TRBV7-3, the J gene TRBJ2-1, with TRBD2 identical over 10 bases. The sequenced material came from blood. This CDR3 reads CASSLGGSGRALNEQFF. For the CDR3, the DNA is TGTGCCAGCAGCTTGGGGGGGAGCGGGAGGGCCCTCAATGAGCAGTTCTTC.